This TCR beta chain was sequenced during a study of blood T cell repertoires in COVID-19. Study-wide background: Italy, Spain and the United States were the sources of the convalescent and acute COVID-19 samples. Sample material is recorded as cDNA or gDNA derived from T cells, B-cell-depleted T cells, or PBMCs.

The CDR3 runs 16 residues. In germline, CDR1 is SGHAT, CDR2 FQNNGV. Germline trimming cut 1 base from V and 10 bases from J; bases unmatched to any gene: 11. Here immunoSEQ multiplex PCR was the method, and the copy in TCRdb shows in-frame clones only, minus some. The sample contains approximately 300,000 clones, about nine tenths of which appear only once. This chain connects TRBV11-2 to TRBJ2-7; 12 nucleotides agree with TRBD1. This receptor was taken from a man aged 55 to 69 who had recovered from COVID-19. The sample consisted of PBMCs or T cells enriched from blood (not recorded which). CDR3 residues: CASSLVSGGGTGGQYF. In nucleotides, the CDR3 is TGTGCCAGCAGCTTAGTTTCGGGAGGGGGGACAGGGGGCCAGTACTTC. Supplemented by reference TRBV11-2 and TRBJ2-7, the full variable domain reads EAGVAQSPRYKIIEKRQSVAFWCNPISGHATLYWYQQILGQGPKLLIQFQNNGVVDDSQLPKDRFSAERLKGVDSTLKIQPAKLEDSAVYLCASSLVSGGGTGGQYFGPGTRLTVT.